These 7 T cell receptor beta chains were all obtained from the same sample, sequenced in a study of blood T cell repertoires in COVID-19. The protocol was immunoSEQ multiplex PCR, while the TCRdb copy is restricted to in-frame clones and leaves out a portion. The table records over 200,000 clones, about nine tenths of them present only once. Sequencing was performed on peripheral blood. These receptors were taken from a man between 40 and 49 years old who had recovered from COVID-19.

This clone was seen a single time. The V call is TRBV5-1, the J call TRBJ2-1; D is unclear. CDR1 and CDR2 (germline): SGHRS, YFSETQ. V was pared by 0 bases and J by 0 bases, with 10 bases between. This CDR3 is 16 amino acids long. The CDR3 region has the DNA TGCGCCAGCAGCTTGGCCGCGGCAGTCTCCTACAATGAGCAGTTCTTC. Amino acids: CASSLAAAVSYNEQFF.

The V call is TRBV5-8, the J call TRBJ1-4; 9 nucleotides line up with TRBD1. The CDR3 loop spans 15 amino acids. Per the germline V gene, CDR1 is SGHTS and CDR2 is YDEGEE. V was clipped by 7 bases and J by 6 bases; unmatched bases: 10. The CDR3 here is CASGTPGQGYEKLFF. The CDR3 DNA reads TGTGCCAGCGGGACCCCGGGACAGGGATATGAAAAACTGTTTTTT.

The chain recombines TRBV6-5 with TRBJ1-3; D is uncertain. The V gene lost 10 bases and the J gene lost 0 bases, with 13 bases spanning the gap. The CDR3 consists of 14 residues. The germline CDR1 and CDR2 sequences are MNHEY and SVGAGI. The CDR3 is CATWRGSSGNTIYF. CDR3 DNA sequence: TGTGCCACCTGGAGAGGTTCCTCTGGAAACACCATATATTTT.

This rearrangement joins TRBV7-9 to TRBJ2-7, with D possibly being TRBD1 (6 bases). The CDR3 has 15 amino acids. Per germline, CDR1 SEHNR and CDR2 FQNEAQ (reference sequence). Trimming left V 0 bases short and J 5 bases short, with 14 bases between. The CDR3 coding sequence is TGTGCCAGCAGCTTAGCGCCCGGACAGATTAACGAGCAGTACTTC. Its protein product is CASSLAPGQINEQYF. The full variable domain, its missing parts supplied by reference TRBV7-9 and TRBJ2-7, is DTGVSQNPRHKITKRGQNVTFRCDPISEHNRLYWYRQTLGQGPEFLTYFQNEAQLEKSRLLSDRFSAERPKGSFSTLEIQRTEQGDSAMYLCASSLAPGQINEQYFGPGTRLTVT.

The chain carries TRBV3-1 (or the pseudogene TRBV3-2) and TRBJ1-4; no clear D gene. This CDR3 contains 15 residues. Trimming stripped 0 bases from V and 5 bases from J, with 10 bases between. CDR1 LGHDT and CDR2 YNNKEL come from the germline V gene (reference sequence). CDR3 sequence reads: CASSQESGLNEKLFF. The CDR3 DNA reads as TGTGCCAGCAGCCAAGAATCGGGGTTGAATGAAAAACTGTTTTTT.

The chain recombines TRBV19 with TRBJ1-2; 9 bases fit TRBD1. From germline, CDR1 is LNHDA and CDR2 SQIVND (reference sequence). V gave up 5 bases and J gave up 4 bases; unmatched junction bases: 5. This CDR3 contains 14 residues. The CDR3, as DNA: TGTGCCAGTAGTGCCCGGGACAGGGTCTATGGCTACACCTTC. Translating gives CASSARDRVYGYTF.

The rearrangement joins TRBV7-3 to TRBJ2-2; perhaps TRBD2 as D (6 bases). The CDR3 runs to 14 residues. Trimming removed 6 bases at V and 5 bases at J, with 13 bases between. The germline V gene has CDR1 SGHTA and CDR2 FQGTGA. CDR3 sequence reads: CASSPLAGTGELFF. DNA for the CDR3: TGTGCCAGCAGTCCCTTGGCGGGAACCGGGGAGCTGTTTTTT.